The TCR beta chain under discussion was sequenced for a study of blood T cells in healthy people across ages. Study-wide findings and caveats: Correlation between TCR beta diversity and naive T cell percentage was strong.

Together with a sample-barcoded 5' primer, a J-beta primer mix was included in a second PCR lasting about 6 to 11 cycles. Carrying 12 random nucleotides, a template-switch adaptor labeled each individual cDNA molecule. MiXCR, applied by TCRdb to the 5' RACE reads, yields one record per CDR3 protein. Here the sample spans about 780,000 distinct CDR3 sequences, about 26% being singletons. Germline lookup yields CDR1 SGHRS and CDR2 YFSETQ. CDR3 length: 13 residues. V was clipped by 3 bases and J by 1 base, with 7 bases between them. Points on this clonotype: Antigen: not known.

This same sample was also taken into another study, of T cells of mothers and their children.

The source is a boy between 10 and 17 years old in good health. Source material: blood. The chain employs TRBV5-1 and TRBJ1-2; D gene unclear. The CDR3 DNA reads as TGCGCCAGCAGCTGGGAAAATAACTATGGCTACACCTTC. This translates into CASSWENNYGYTF.